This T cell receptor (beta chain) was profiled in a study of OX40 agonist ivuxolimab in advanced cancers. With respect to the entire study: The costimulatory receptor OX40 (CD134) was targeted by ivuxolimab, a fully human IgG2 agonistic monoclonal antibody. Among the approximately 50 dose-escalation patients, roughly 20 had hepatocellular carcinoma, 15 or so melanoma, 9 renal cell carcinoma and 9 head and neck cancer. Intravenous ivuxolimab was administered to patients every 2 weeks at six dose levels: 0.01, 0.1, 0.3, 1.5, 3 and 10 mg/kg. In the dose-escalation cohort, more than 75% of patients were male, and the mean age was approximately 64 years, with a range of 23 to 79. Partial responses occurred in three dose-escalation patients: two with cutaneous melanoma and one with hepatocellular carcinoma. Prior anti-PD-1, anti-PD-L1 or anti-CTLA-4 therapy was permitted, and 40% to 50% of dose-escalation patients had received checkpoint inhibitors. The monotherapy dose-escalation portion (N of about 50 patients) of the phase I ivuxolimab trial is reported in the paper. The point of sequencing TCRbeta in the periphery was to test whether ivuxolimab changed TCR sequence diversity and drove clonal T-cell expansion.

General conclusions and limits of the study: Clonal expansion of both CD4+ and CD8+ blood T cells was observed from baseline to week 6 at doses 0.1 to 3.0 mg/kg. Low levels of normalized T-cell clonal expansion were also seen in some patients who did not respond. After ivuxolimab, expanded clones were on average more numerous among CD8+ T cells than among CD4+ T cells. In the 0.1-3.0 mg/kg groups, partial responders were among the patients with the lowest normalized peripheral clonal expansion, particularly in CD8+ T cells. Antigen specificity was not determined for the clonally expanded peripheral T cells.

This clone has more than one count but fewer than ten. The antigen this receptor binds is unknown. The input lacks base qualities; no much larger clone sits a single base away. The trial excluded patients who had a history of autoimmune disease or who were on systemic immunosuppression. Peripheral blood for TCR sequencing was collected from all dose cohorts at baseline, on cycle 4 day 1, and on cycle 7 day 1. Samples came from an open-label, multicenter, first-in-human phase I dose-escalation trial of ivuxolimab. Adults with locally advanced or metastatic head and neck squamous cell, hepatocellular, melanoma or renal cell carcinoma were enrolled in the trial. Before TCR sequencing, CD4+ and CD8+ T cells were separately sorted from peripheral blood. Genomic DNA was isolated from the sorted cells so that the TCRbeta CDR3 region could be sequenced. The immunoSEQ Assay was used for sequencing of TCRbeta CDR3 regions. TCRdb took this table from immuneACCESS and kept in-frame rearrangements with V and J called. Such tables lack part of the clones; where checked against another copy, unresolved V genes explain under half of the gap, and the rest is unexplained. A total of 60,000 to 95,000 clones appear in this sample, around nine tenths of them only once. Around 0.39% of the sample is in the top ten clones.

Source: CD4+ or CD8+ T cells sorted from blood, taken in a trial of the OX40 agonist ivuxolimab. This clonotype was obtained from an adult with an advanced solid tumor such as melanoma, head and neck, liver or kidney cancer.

The DNA sequence follows: TGCGCCAGCAGAAAGACGGGACAGGGCCAAGAGACCCAGTACTTC. This yields the protein CASRKTGQGQETQYF. In this chain, TRBV5-1 is recombined with TRBJ2-5, and 9 junctional nucleotides match TRBD1. At the junction V is shortened by 5 bases and J by 1 base; bases outside the gene matches: 6. From a lookup of the germline V gene, CDR1 and CDR2 are SGHRS and YFSETQ. The CDR3, from cysteine to phenylalanine, totals 15 residues. The sequence is cut down to CDR3 DNA, 45 bases in frame from base 1.